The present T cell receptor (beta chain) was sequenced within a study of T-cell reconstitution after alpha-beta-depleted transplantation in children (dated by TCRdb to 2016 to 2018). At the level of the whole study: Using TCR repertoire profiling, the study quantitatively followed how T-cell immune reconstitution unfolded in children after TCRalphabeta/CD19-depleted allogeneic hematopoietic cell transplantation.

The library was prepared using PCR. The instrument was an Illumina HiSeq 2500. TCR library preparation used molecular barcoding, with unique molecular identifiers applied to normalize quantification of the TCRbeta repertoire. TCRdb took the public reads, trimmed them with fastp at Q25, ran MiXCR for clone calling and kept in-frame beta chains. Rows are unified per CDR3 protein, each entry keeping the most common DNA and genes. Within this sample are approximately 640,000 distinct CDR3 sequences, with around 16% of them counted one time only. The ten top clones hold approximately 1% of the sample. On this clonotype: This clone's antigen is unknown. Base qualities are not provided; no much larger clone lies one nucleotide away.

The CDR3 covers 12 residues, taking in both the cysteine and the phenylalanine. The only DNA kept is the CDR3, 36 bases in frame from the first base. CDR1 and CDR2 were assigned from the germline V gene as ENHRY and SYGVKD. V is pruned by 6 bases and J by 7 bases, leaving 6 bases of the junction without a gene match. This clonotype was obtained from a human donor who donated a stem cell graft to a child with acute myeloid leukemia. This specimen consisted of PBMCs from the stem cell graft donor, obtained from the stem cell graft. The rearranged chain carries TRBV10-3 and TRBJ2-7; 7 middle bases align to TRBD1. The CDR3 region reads CAIRTGAVEQYF. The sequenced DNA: TGTGCCATCAGAACAGGGGCAGTAGAGCAGTACTTC.